These 17 T cell receptor beta chains came from one sample sequenced in a study of blood T cell repertoires in COVID-19. TCRdb keeps only in-frame clones here, not all; method: immunoSEQ multiplex PCR. The table lists approximately 47,000 clones, approximately 84% of them singletons. Sample: peripheral blood. These TCRs come from a man aged 60 to 75 with acute or convalescent COVID-19.

This clone was found a few times. The chain couples TRBV4-2 to TRBJ1-1; possible D gene TRBD1, 5 bases. The CDR3 spans 16 residues. With 0 bases removed from V and 4 bases from J, the gap between germline ends came to 15 bases. Germline lookup yields CDR1 LGHNA and CDR2 YNFKEQ. CDR3 DNA: TGTGCCAGCAGCCAAGATCCCTCAGTCAGGGCCACTGAAGCTTTCTTT. Its translation is CASSQDPSVRATEAFF.

V usage is TRBV29-1 and J usage is TRBJ2-7; D might be TRBD1 (5 bases). CDR1 is SQVTM, CDR2 ANQGSEA, per germline. The germline V and J ends were trimmed by 3 bases and 3 bases, with 9 bases remaining between them. This CDR3 has 12 amino acids. The CDR3 bases are TGCAGCGTTGATGACAGTAACTACGAGCAGTACTTC. As protein: CSVDDSNYEQYF.

This chain connects TRBV5-1 to TRBJ2-1; 11 nucleotides match TRBD1. Germline CDR1 and CDR2: SGHRS and YFSETQ. The CDR3 is made up of 16 amino acids. J lost 8 bases, V lost 4 bases, and 11 bases had no gene match. The DNA for the CDR3 is TGCGCCAGCAGCATCCGGACAGGGGGCTTCGGCCATGAGCAGTTCTTC. Translation gives CASSIRTGGFGHEQFF. Full variable domain (remainder filled in from reference TRBV5-1 and TRBJ2-1): KAGVTQTPRYLIKTRGQQVTLSCSPISGHRSVSWYQQTPGQGLQFLFEYFSETQRNKGNFPGRFSGRQFSNSRSEMNVSTLELGDSALYLCASSIRTGGFGHEQFFGPGTRLTVL.

The J gene is TRBJ2-4, the V gene TRBV5-6; 9 nucleotides agree with TRBD1. The CDR3 loop spans 14 amino acids. Trimming cost V 4 bases and J 9 bases; bases outside gene matches: 8. Germline loops: CDR1 SGHDT, CDR2 YYEEEE. CDR3 DNA: TGTGCCAGCAGCCCCGGGACAGGGTCTGTCATTCAGTACTTC. Translation: CASSPGTGSVIQYF.

In its sample, this clone was seen a few times. V and J are TRBV25-1 and TRBJ2-2, with D perhaps TRBD1 (6 bases). The V gene's germline CDR1 is MGHDK and CDR2 SYGVNS. Trimming stripped 3 bases from V and 3 bases from J, with 14 bases between. This CDR3 has 16 residues. CDR3 in DNA: TGTGCCAGCAGTGAGTCCGGACAGTTTTACACCGGGGAGCTGTTTTTT. Its translation: CASSESGQFYTGELFF.

The genes are TRBV7-9 and TRBJ2-7; D is unresolved. This CDR3 has 13 residues. The ends were cut back, 5 bases at V and 0 bases at J, with 8 bases in the middle. CDR1 SEHNR and CDR2 FQNEAQ come from the germline V gene (reference sequence). The CDR3 loop is CASSLYSSYEQYF. CDR3 in DNA: TGTGCCAGCAGCCTCTACAGCTCCTACGAGCAGTACTTC.

The CDR3 reads CASSGLGGQESYGYTF. Written as DNA, the CDR3 is TGTGCCAGTAGTGGTTTAGGGGGACAGGAATCCTATGGCTACACCTTC. The chain links TRBV19 to TRBJ1-2; 8 nucleotides line up with TRBD1. There are 16 residues in the CDR3. Germline V CDR1 and CDR2: LNHDA, SQIVND (reference sequence). With V trimmed by 5 bases and J by 4 bases, 12 bases remained unmatched.

The rearrangement uses TRBV19 and TRBJ2-6; 8 bases match TRBD1. Germline V lookup: CDR1 LNHDA, CDR2 SQIVND (reference sequence). V lost 2 bases to trimming and J lost 0 bases; unmatched junction nucleotides: 6. The CDR3 contains 18 residues. CDR3 bases: TGTGCCAGTAGTATAAGGGGACAGGAGAGCTCTGGGGCCAACGTCCTGACTTTC. As protein: CASSIRGQESSGANVLTF.

The chain carries TRBV3-1 (or the pseudogene TRBV3-2) and TRBJ1-4, with D possibly TRBD1 on 5 matching bases. The V gene's germline CDR1 is LGHDT and CDR2 YNNKEL (reference sequence). There are 14 residues in the CDR3. The V gene lost 1 base and the J gene lost 7 bases, with 10 bases spanning the gap. CDR3 loop: CASSQAGGGEKLFF. CDR3 coding DNA: TGTGCCAGCAGCCAAGCGGGGGGAGGTGAAAAACTGTTTTTT.

This clone was seen once. V is TRBV7-8 and J is TRBJ1-2, with 9 bases fitting TRBD1. The CDR3 length is 14 residues. The germline CDR1 and CDR2 sequences are SGHVS and FQNEAQ. The ends lost 4 bases at V and 4 bases at J; junction bases unmatched: 4. The CDR3 coding sequence is TGTGCCAGCAGCTCGACAGGGGGAACCTATGGCTACACCTTC. Amino acids: CASSSTGGTYGYTF.

The sample holds a few counts of this clone. The J gene is TRBJ2-1, the V gene TRBV7-9, with a possible D match to TRBD1 (6 bases). V lost 5 bases, J lost 0 bases, and 14 bases lay in between. CDR3 length equals 16 residues. Germline assignment: CDR1 SEHNR and CDR2 FQNEAQ (reference sequence). CDR3 coding DNA: TGTGCCAGCAGCCCCATGGGGGCGAGCTCCTACAATGAGCAGTTCTTC. This codes for CASSPMGASSYNEQFF. Combining the CDR3 with reference TRBV7-9 and TRBJ2-1 gives the whole variable domain DTGVSQNPRHKITKRGQNVTFRCDPISEHNRLYWYRQTLGQGPEFLTYFQNEAQLEKSRLLSDRFSAERPKGSFSTLEIQRTEQGDSAMYLCASSPMGASSYNEQFFGPGTRLTVL.

This chain connects TRBV18 to TRBJ2-7; 9 bases line up with TRBD2. The V gene's germline CDR1 is KGHSH and CDR2 LQKENI. Trimming removed 3 bases from V and 0 bases from J; junction bases left unmatched: 0. The CDR3 extends over 14 amino acids. The CDR3 spells CASSPSGGSYEQYF. DNA of the CDR3: TGTGCCAGCTCACCTAGCGGGGGCTCCTACGAGCAGTACTTC.

The chain recombines TRBV3-1 (or the pseudogene TRBV3-2) with TRBJ1-4; the D gene is possibly TRBD1 (6 bases). The germline CDR1 and CDR2 sequences are LGHDT and YNNKEL (reference sequence). The V end lost 1 base, the J end lost 8 bases, and 14 bases lay between the germline ends. The CDR3 length is 15 residues. CDR3 DNA: TGTGCCAGCAGCCAAGCTCCAGGGGTCTGGGAAAAACTGTTTTTT. Its translation is CASSQAPGVWEKLFF.

This sequence joins TRBV19 and TRBJ1-4, with unresolved D. CDR3 length equals 14 residues. V was clipped by 7 bases and J by 1 base, with 10 bases between them. Germline assignment: CDR1 LNHDA and CDR2 SQIVND (reference sequence). The CDR3 region has the DNA TGTGCCAGTACGTTTTCGGGAACTAATGAAAAACTGTTTTTT. The encoded protein is CASTFSGTNEKLFF.

The sample holds one count of this clone. This rearrangement joins TRBV5-1 to TRBJ2-3; 10 positions match TRBD2. CDR3 length: 15 amino acids. Looked up from germline, CDR1 is SGHRS and CDR2 is YFSETQ. J was trimmed by 2 bases and V by 4 bases; bases with no gene match: 4. CDR3 nucleotides: TGCGCCAGCAGCCTCGGGACTAGCGACACAGATACGCAGTATTTT. It translates to CASSLGTSDTDTQYF.

The rearrangement uses TRBV9 and TRBJ1-6; perhaps TRBD1 as D (5 bases). The CDR3 contains 14 residues. V dropped 4 bases and J dropped 7 bases, with 12 bases sitting between them. Looked up from germline, CDR1 is SGDLS and CDR2 is YYNGEE. The DNA of the CDR3 is TGTGCCAGCAGCTCCTCCGGGGGGAATTCACCCCTCCACTTT. Its protein is CASSSSGGNSPLHF. Full variable domain (outside the CDR3, taken from reference TRBV9 and TRBJ1-6): DSGVTQTPKHLITATGQRVTLRCSPRSGDLSVYWYQQSLDQGLQFLIQYYNGEERAKGNILERFSAQQFPDLHSELNLSSLELGDSALYFCASSSSGGNSPLHFGNGTRLTVT.

The CDR3 is CASSPYMTGDNQPQHF. As DNA, the CDR3 is TGTGCCAGCAGCCCCTACATGACAGGGGACAATCAGCCCCAGCATTTT. The V call is TRBV7-8, the J call TRBJ1-5; 8 nucleotides line up with TRBD1. This CDR3 is 16 amino acids long. Germline CDR1 is SGHVS and CDR2 is FQNEAQ. With 5 bases clipped from V and 3 bases from J, the junction kept 9 bases outside the gene matches.